The 23 T cell receptor beta chains given below trace back to one sample, sequenced in a study of cytomegalovirus exposure and HLA in healthy donors (dated by TCRdb to 2017 to 2019). Library prep was done by the immunoSEQ multiplex PCR assay. A mixture of 60 forward primers for TCR Vbeta segments and 13 reverse primers for TCR Jbeta segments was used in the multiplex PCR. TCRdb obtained this table from immuneACCESS and retained in-frame rearrangements with V and J assigned. These tables miss some clones; where compared with another copy, unresolved V genes account for less than half of the shortfall, and the remainder is unexplained. A total of 100,000 or so clones appear in this sample, roughly four fifths of them only once. The top ten constitute 10% of the sample. Sequencing was carried out using PBMCs. The receptors come from a human donor in good health.

The rearrangement uses TRBV4-2 and TRBJ2-6; 7 nucleotides align to TRBD1. V trimming: 0 bases; J trimming: 2 bases; junction bases outside the gene matches: 10. This CDR3 region has 19 residues. Looked up from germline, CDR1 is LGHNA and CDR2 is YNFKEQ. The CDR3 loop reads CASSQEIGTAEAGANVLTF. The CDR3, as DNA: TGTGCCAGCAGCCAAGAAATAGGGACAGCCGAGGCTGGGGCCAACGTCCTGACTTTC.

The J gene is TRBJ2-1, the V gene TRBV29-1, with 9 bases that match TRBD2. The CDR3 runs to 15 residues. Unmatched junction bases numbered 8, after V lost 4 bases and J lost 4 bases. CDR1 is SQVTM and CDR2 is ANQGSEA in the germline V gene. The CDR3 sequence is CSVAGAGGLYNEQFF. The CDR3 DNA is TGCAGCGTTGCGGGAGCGGGGGGCCTTTACAATGAGCAGTTCTTC.

This clone was counted a few times. CDR3 protein: CASSFFTTLLVRTEAFF. The CDR3 DNA is TGTGCCAGCAGTTTTTTCACTACGTTGTTAGTGAGAACTGAAGCTTTCTTT. The chain couples TRBV28 to TRBJ1-1; no clear D. The length of the CDR3 is 17 residues. V lost 3 bases to trimming and J lost 5 bases, with 22 bases between them. The germline V gene has CDR1 MDHEN and CDR2 SYDVKM.

This clone was found many times. The chain uses TRBV5-1 and TRBJ2-2; maybe TRBD2 (5 bases). From germline, CDR1 is SGHRS and CDR2 YFSETQ. V shed 0 bases and J shed 7 bases, with 10 bases lying between them. This CDR3 contains 14 residues. In DNA, the CDR3 is TGCGCCAGCAGCTTGGGGGGAGCAAGCGGGGAGCTGTTTTTT. It is translated as CASSLGGASGELFF.

The rearrangement links TRBV27 to TRBJ1-2; tentative D call: TRBD1 (5 bases). The CDR3 runs to 15 residues. CDR1 is MNHEY, CDR2 SMNVEV, per germline (reference sequence). Trimming left V 3 bases short and J 0 bases short, with 11 bases between. CDR3 protein: CASSFLGEANYGYTF. The CDR3 nucleotides are TGTGCCAGCAGTTTTCTGGGGGAGGCTAACTATGGCTACACCTTC.

The V and J genes are TRBV28 and TRBJ2-1; 9 bases agree with TRBD2. Germline V gene sequence: CDR1 MDHEN, CDR2 SYDVKM. After removal of 2 bases from V and 7 bases from J, the junction contained 3 bases not matched to a gene. The CDR3 has 14 amino acids. DNA for the CDR3: TGTGCCAGCAGTTTACTAGCGGGAAAAAATGAGCAGTTCTTC. Translation gives CASSLLAGKNEQFF.

The rearrangement joins TRBV7-2 to TRBJ2-2; 7 nucleotides match TRBD1. The CDR3 extends over 13 amino acids. CDR1 is SGHTA, CDR2 FQGNSA, per germline. V lost 9 bases to trimming and J lost 7 bases; unmatched junction nucleotides: 8. Written as DNA, the CDR3 is TGTGCCAGGGGCACAGGGGCAGGCGGGGAGCTGTTTTTT. Protein product: CARGTGAGGELFF.

The V and J genes are TRBV27 and TRBJ1-2, with 9 bases aligning to TRBD1. This CDR3 has 12 residues. Germline V gene sequence: CDR1 MNHEY, CDR2 SMNVEV (reference sequence). With 5 bases clipped from V and 7 bases from J, the junction kept 2 bases outside the gene matches. Written as DNA, the CDR3 is TGTGCCAGCAGTACGACAGGGGGTGGCTACACCTTC. Translation: CASSTTGGGYTF.

This clone was recorded once. The V and J genes are TRBV9 and TRBJ2-5; 9 bases map to TRBD2. Germline V gene sequence: CDR1 SGDLS, CDR2 YYNGEE. V dropped 0 bases and J dropped 5; count of bases not matched to a gene: 5. The CDR3 spans 15 residues. CDR3 nucleotide sequence: TGTGCCAGCAGCGTAGCGGGCGGGAGGGGCGAGACCCAGTACTTC. Protein sequence: CASSVAGGRGETQYF. The whole variable domain, remainder taken from reference TRBV9 and TRBJ2-5, is DSGVTQTPKHLITATGQRVTLRCSPRSGDLSVYWYQQSLDQGLQFLIQYYNGEERAKGNILERFSAQQFPDLHSELNLSSLELGDSALYFCASSVAGGRGETQYFGPGTRLLVL.

V is TRBV11-2 and J is TRBJ2-1; 15 bases align to TRBD2. Germline V gene data show CDR1 as SGHAT and CDR2 as FQNNGV. Trimming took 5 bases from V and 9 from J; bases not matched to a gene: 8. The CDR3 has 16 amino acids. In nucleotides, the CDR3 is TGTGCCAGCAGCCGGCGGACTAGCGGGGGGGCAGGTGAGCAGTTCTTC. Translation: CASSRRTSGGAGEQFF.

This chain connects TRBV28 to TRBJ2-5; 9 positions match TRBD2. CDR1 MDHEN and CDR2 SYDVKM come from the germline V gene. V shed 5 bases and J 5 bases; nucleotides not matched to a gene: 6. This CDR3 has 14 residues. This CDR3 reads CASSVSGSGETQYF. DNA for the CDR3: TGTGCCAGCAGTGTTAGCGGGAGCGGTGAGACCCAGTACTTC. Complete variable domain (other parts from reference TRBV28 and TRBJ2-5): DVKVTQSSRYLVKRTGEKVFLECVQDMDHENMFWYRQDPGLGLRLIYFSYDVKMKEKGDIPEGYSVSREKKERFSLILESASTNQTSMYLCASSVSGSGETQYFGPGTRLLVL.

The chain is built from TRBV29-1 and TRBJ1-2, with 11 positions matching TRBD1. With V trimmed by 7 bases and J by 3 bases, 1 base remained unmatched. Germline CDR1 is SQVTM and CDR2 is ANQGSEA. This CDR3 region has 12 residues. The CDR3 loop reads CSAGQGDYGYTF. CDR3 DNA: TGCAGCGCGGGACAGGGGGACTATGGCTACACCTTC. Supplemented by reference TRBV29-1 and TRBJ1-2, the full variable domain reads SAVISQKPSRDICQRGTSLTIQCQVDSQVTMMFWYRQQPGQSLTLIATANQGSEATYESGFVIDKFPISRPNLTFSTLTVSNMSPEDSSIYLCSAGQGDYGYTFGSGTRLTVV.

The chain uses TRBV15 and TRBJ1-4; a weak D match, TRBD1 (5 bases). The CDR3 spans 15 residues. The V gene's germline CDR1 is LNHNV and CDR2 YYDKDF (reference sequence). The V end was cut by 1 base, the J end by 8 bases, with 14 bases between. CDR3 sequence: CATSRVQGAIEKLFF. The CDR3 DNA is TGTGCCACCAGCAGAGTCCAAGGGGCTATAGAAAAACTGTTTTTT.

This CDR3 is CASSLGQGRAGELFF. In DNA form, the CDR3 reads TGTGCCAGCAGCTTAGGACAGGGAAGGGCCGGGGAGCTGTTTTTT. The chain employs TRBV7-6 and TRBJ2-2, with 7 bases identical to TRBD1. After removal of 1 base from V and 6 bases from J, the junction contained 5 bases not matched to a gene. This CDR3 spans 15 amino acids. Per germline, CDR1 SGHVS and CDR2 FNYEAQ.

The chain couples TRBV7-2 to TRBJ2-7; 7 bases match TRBD1. The CDR3 length is 15 residues. The ends lost 5 bases at V and 0 bases at J; junction bases unmatched: 7. Germline V lookup: CDR1 SGHTA, CDR2 FQGNSA. In DNA form, the CDR3 reads TGTGCCAGCAGCCTACAGACAGGGAGCTCCTACGAGCAGTACTTC. As protein: CASSLQTGSSYEQYF.

V usage is TRBV5-4 and J usage is TRBJ1-3; D is uncertain. Germline V gene sequence: CDR1 SGHNT, CDR2 YYREEE (reference sequence). There are 15 residues in the CDR3. V lost 1 base and J lost 0, with 8 bases in between. The CDR3 DNA follows: TGTGCCAGCAGCTTGACCGGGGTCTCTGGAAACACCATATATTTT. It codes for CASSLTGVSGNTIYF.

The J gene is TRBJ1-4, the V gene TRBV9; 7 bases line up with TRBD1. This CDR3 is 14 amino acids long. V shed 3 bases, J shed 2 bases, and the junction held 1 base outside the gene matches. The V gene's germline CDR1 is SGDLS and CDR2 YYNGEE. The CDR3 DNA reads TGTGCCAGCAGCGAGACAGGGACTAATGAAAAACTGTTTTTT. This codes for CASSETGTNEKLFF.

The chain employs TRBV29-1 and TRBJ1-4; TRBD1 aligns across 10 bases. The V segment lost 6 bases and the J segment 7 bases; nucleotides outside the gene matches: 5. The CDR3 is made up of 13 amino acids. The germline gives CDR1 SQVTM, CDR2 ANQGSEA. The CDR3 region has the DNA TGCAGCGTCCGACAGGGGGCGATTGAAAAACTGTTTTTT. Protein: CSVRQGAIEKLFF.

On this clone: At one of its ends the junction is not consistent with the germline gene, which may arise from a read error. The chain uses TRBV30 and TRBJ2-7; no reliable D call. The CDR3 contains 12 residues. From germline, CDR1 is GTSNPN and CDR2 SVGIG (reference sequence). This CDR3 reads CAWSESRYGQYF. In DNA, the CDR3 is TGTGCCTGGAGCGAGTCTAGGTACGGGCAGTACTTC.

The chain combines TRBV2 with TRBJ2-7; possible D gene TRBD1, 5 bases. V shed 4 bases and J shed 6 bases, with 13 bases lying between them. CDR1 is SNHLY and CDR2 is FYNNEI in the germline V gene. This CDR3 region has 13 residues. CDR3 coding DNA: TGTGCCAGCAGTGTGAAGGGGCCCAGCGAGCAGTACTTC. It codes for CASSVKGPSEQYF.

The chain is built from TRBV7-2 and TRBJ2-3; 11 nucleotides line up with TRBD2. This CDR3 has 15 amino acids. Germline trimming cut 8 bases from V and 8 bases from J; bases unmatched to any gene: 12. CDR1 is SGHTA, CDR2 FQGNSA, per germline. The CDR3 DNA reads as TGTGCCAGCGTTATAGCGGGGGGGTCCTCGGGTACGCAGTATTTT. This codes for CASVIAGGSSGTQYF.

This chain uses TRBV28 with TRBJ2-2; weak D call: TRBD2 (5 bases). This CDR3 comprises 18 residues. V gave up 6 bases and J gave up 6 bases, with 26 bases separating them. Per germline, CDR1 MDHEN and CDR2 SYDVKM. The CDR3: CASRGLPISLLTSGELFF. The DNA of the CDR3 is TGTGCCAGCAGAGGACTCCCGATATCCCTTCTCACGTCCGGGGAGCTGTTTTTT.

This clone has more than one count but fewer than ten. The chain employs TRBV19 and TRBJ2-3; TRBD2 is a possible D gene (5 bases). Germline lookup yields CDR1 LNHDA and CDR2 SQIVND (reference sequence). V lost 7 bases, J lost 5 bases, and 13 bases lay in between. The CDR3 is 13 residues long. The CDR3 nucleotides are TGTGCCAGTACCGCGAGGGATCAAGATACGCAGTATTTT. It translates to CASTARDQDTQYF.